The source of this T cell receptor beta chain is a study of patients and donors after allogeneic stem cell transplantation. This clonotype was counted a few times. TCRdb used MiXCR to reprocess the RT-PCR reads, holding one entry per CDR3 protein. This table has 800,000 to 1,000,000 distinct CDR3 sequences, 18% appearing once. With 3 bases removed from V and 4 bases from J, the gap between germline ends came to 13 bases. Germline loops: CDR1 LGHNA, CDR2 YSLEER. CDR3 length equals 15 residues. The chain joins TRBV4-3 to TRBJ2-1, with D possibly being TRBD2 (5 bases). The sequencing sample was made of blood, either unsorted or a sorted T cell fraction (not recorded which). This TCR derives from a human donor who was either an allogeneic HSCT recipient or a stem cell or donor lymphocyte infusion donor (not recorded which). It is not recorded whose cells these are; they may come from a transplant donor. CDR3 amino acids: CASSQGAAEYNEQFF. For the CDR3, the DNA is TGCGCCAGCAGCCAGGGAGCAGCGGAATACAATGAGCAGTTCTTC.